This T cell receptor (beta chain) was identified in a study of T cells in Graves' hyperthyroidism and ophthalmopathy. V gave up 3 bases and J gave up 0 bases, with 8 bases separating them. The CDR3 length is 15 residues. Germline-derived CDR1 and CDR2 are MGHDK and SYGVNS. Under 3 months was the duration of disease in ophthalmopathy patients, who also had a Clinical Activity Score of at least 3 and a NOSPECS grade of at least 4. Diagnoses were made from clinical symptoms, serum measures (thyroxine and TRAb), thyroid ultrasound and orbital computed tomography. In the case of this clonotype: The antigen is not known.

Whole-study findings and limits: Using 13 V-J features, a model discriminated ophthalmopathy from stable hyperthyroidism. Appearing also in blood were most of the thyroid clonotypes expanded above 0.001.

Authors of the study amplified TCR beta CDR3 regions from RNA transcripts. The HTBI primer set was used in a first-round RT-PCR of the TCR CDR3. MiXCR, applied by TCRdb to the multiplex PCR reads, yields one record per CDR3 protein. The sample holds hundreds of thousands of distinct CDR3 sequences; about 14% are singletons and the top ten take around an eighth. The source material was blood. This receptor was obtained from a woman between 45 and 60 years old with Graves' ophthalmopathy. This sequence joins TRBV25-1 and TRBJ2-2, with D unresolved. The CDR3 sequence is CASSDLQTNTGELFF. The CDR3 DNA reads TGTGCCAGCAGTGACTTACAGACGAACACCGGGGAGCTGTTTTTT.